The next 23 T cell receptor beta chains were all read from a single sample in a study of T-cell memory formation after mild COVID-19. TCRdb ran MiXCR on the 5' RACE reads and lists one entry per CDR3 protein. The sample has about 290,000 distinct CDR3 sequences; about a sixth are singletons. The sequencing input was PBMCs or a T cell subset sorted from them (not recorded which). The source of these receptors is a man aged 18 to 29 who had mild COVID-19 (a few samples of this study predate the infection). Cell type and time point are not known.

This clonotype occurred many times. CDR3 residues: CASSFGGQETQYF. CDR3 in DNA: TGTGCCAGCAGCTTCGGGGGACAAGAGACCCAGTACTTC. The chain uses TRBV7-9 and TRBJ2-5; D may be TRBD2 (6 bases). CDR3 length: 13 residues. Per the germline V gene, CDR1 is SEHNR and CDR2 is FQNEAQ (reference sequence). V was shortened by 3 bases and J by 2 bases, with 7 bases between the two germline ends.

A few counts support this clonotype. The V call is TRBV30, the J call TRBJ1-2; D unresolved. The CDR3 length is 13 residues. In germline, CDR1 is GTSNPN, CDR2 SVGIG (reference sequence). V lost 5 bases to trimming and J lost 4 bases, with 14 bases between them. This CDR3 is CAWAGLSIYGYTF. CDR3 DNA: TGTGCCTGGGCGGGCCTCTCGATCTATGGCTACACCTTC.

The gene calls are TRBV20-1 and TRBJ1-2, with 12 bases matching TRBD1. In germline, CDR1 is DFQATT, CDR2 SNEGSKA (reference sequence). The V gene end was trimmed by 5 bases and the J gene end by 8 bases; junction bases not matched to a gene: 6. There are 13 residues in the CDR3. CDR3 loop: CSARDRGPEGYTF. In nucleotides, the CDR3 is TGCAGTGCTCGGGACAGGGGGCCGGAGGGCTACACCTTC.

This clonotype was counted ten times or more. The chain uses TRBV20-1 and TRBJ2-4; no clear D. CDR3 size: 14 residues. Trimming left V 2 bases short and J 0 bases short, with 8 bases between. Germline CDR1 is DFQATT and CDR2 is SNEGSKA (reference sequence). The CDR3 nucleotides are TGCAGTGCTAGACCCCAGATAGCCAAAAACATTCAGTACTTC. Translating it yields CSARPQIAKNIQYF.

This chain uses TRBV7-9 with TRBJ1-1; 9 bases match TRBD1. The CDR3 has 14 amino acids. Germline-derived CDR1 and CDR2 are SEHNR and FQNEAQ (reference sequence). The V segment lost 4 bases and the J segment 4 bases; nucleotides outside the gene matches: 4. The CDR3: CASSSDRGITEAFF. The DNA of the CDR3 is TGTGCCAGCAGCTCCGACAGGGGGATCACTGAAGCTTTCTTT.

The V and J genes are TRBV7-2 and TRBJ2-1; D is ambiguous. CDR3 length: 11 amino acids. In germline, CDR1 is SGHTA, CDR2 FQGNSA. V lost 11 bases to trimming and J lost 0 bases, with 5 bases between them. CDR3 coding DNA: TGTGCCCTTGGCTCCTACAATGAGCAGTTCTTC. It specifies CALGSYNEQFF.

This clonotype turned up a few times. The V call is TRBV7-8, the J call TRBJ1-1; D is perhaps TRBD1 (5 bases). CDR1 SGHVS and CDR2 FQNEAQ come from the germline V gene. The CDR3 spans 14 residues. V was shortened by 3 bases and J by 1 base, with 9 bases between the two germline ends. The CDR3 here is CASSFGTENTEAFF. The CDR3 DNA reads as TGTGCCAGCAGCTTCGGGACGGAGAACACTGAAGCTTTCTTT.

This clonotype appeared a few times. The V and J genes are TRBV5-1 and TRBJ2-2, with D possibly being TRBD1 (6 bases). V shed 3 bases and J shed 3 bases, with 15 bases lying between them. The germline V gene encodes CDR1 SGHRS and CDR2 YFSETQ. The CDR3 covers 16 residues. In DNA, the CDR3 is TGCGCCAGCAGCTCCGTGAAGGACAGCTACACCGGGGAGCTGTTTTTT. It is translated as CASSSVKDSYTGELFF.

This chain joins TRBV7-2 and TRBJ1-6; D gene unclear. This CDR3 is built from 19 residues. The germline V gene has CDR1 SGHTA and CDR2 FQGNSA. Trimming took 3 bases from V and 1 from J, leaving 19 bases between them. CDR3 amino acids: CASSFIGVPSASYNSPLHF. In DNA form, the CDR3 reads TGTGCCAGCAGCTTTATTGGCGTACCTAGTGCATCCTATAATTCACCCCTCCACTTT.

V usage is TRBV6-2 or TRBV6-3 and J usage is TRBJ2-7; weak D call: TRBD1 (6 bases). The CDR3 runs 12 residues. CDR1 and CDR2 (germline): MNHEY, SVGEGT. With 7 bases removed from V and 3 bases from J, the gap between germline ends came to 10 bases. The CDR3 reads CASTVQGYEQYF. The CDR3 bases are TGTGCCAGCACCGTACAGGGCTACGAGCAGTACTTC.

V is TRBV6-5 and J is TRBJ1-1, with unresolved D. Trimming cost V 7 bases and J 1 base, with 4 bases left between them. CDR3 length: 11 residues. Germline CDR1 MNHEY, CDR2 SVGAGI. In nucleotides, the CDR3 is TGTGCCAGCACGGGGAACACTGAAGCTTTCTTT. Translating it yields CASTGNTEAFF.

CDR3 residues: CASSPTSTSGGRNEQFF. In DNA, the CDR3 is TGTGCCAGCTCACCAACGTCGACTAGCGGGGGAAGGAATGAGCAGTTCTTC. This chain joins TRBV18 and TRBJ2-1; 12 bases agree with TRBD2. V shed 2 bases, J shed 7 bases, and the junction held 9 bases outside the gene matches. The CDR3 consists of 17 residues. Germline CDR1 reads KGHSH; CDR2 reads LQKENI.

This clonotype was seen a few times. This chain connects TRBV2 to TRBJ2-3, with TRBD2 as a possible D gene (5 bases). Germline V gene data show CDR1 as SNHLY and CDR2 as FYNNEI. Trimming shortened V by 8 bases and J by 7 bases, and 16 bases separated the two germline ends. CDR3 size: 13 residues. The CDR3 bases are TGTGCCAGCTATTTCGGTGAGGGCAATACGCAGTATTTT. It is translated as CASYFGEGNTQYF.

This clonotype was detected a few times. The V gene is TRBV2, the J gene TRBJ2-5; 7 bases fit TRBD1. Germline CDR1 and CDR2: SNHLY and FYNNEI. The CDR3 covers 15 residues. Unmatched junction bases numbered 3, after V lost 0 bases and J lost 2 bases. The CDR3 DNA sequence: TGTGCCAGCAGTGAAGCGTTGGGACAGCAAGAGACCCAGTACTTC. The encoded protein is CASSEALGQQETQYF.

The chain joins TRBV20-1 to TRBJ1-1; no clear D. Trimming removed 2 bases at V and 0 bases at J, with 7 bases between. CDR1 is DFQATT, CDR2 SNEGSKA, per germline (reference sequence). CDR3 size: 13 residues. CDR3 loop: CSARLEVNTEAFF. CDR3 coding DNA: TGCAGTGCTAGACTGGAGGTGAACACTGAAGCTTTCTTT.

The CDR3 region is CASRRDRGFTDTQYF. The CDR3 DNA follows: TGTGCCAGCCGGCGGGATCGGGGGTTCACAGATACGCAGTATTTT. This chain uses TRBV11-2 with TRBJ2-3, with a weak D call TRBD2 (6 bases). CDR1 is SGHAT, CDR2 FQNNGV, per germline. The CDR3 runs 15 residues. The germline V and J ends were trimmed by 8 bases and 2 bases, with 17 bases remaining between them.

This clonotype was observed at least ten times. The chain carries TRBV4-1 and TRBJ2-3; 9 bases are a match to TRBD2. This CDR3 contains 20 residues. Germline CDR1 MGHRA, CDR2 YSYEKL. The junction had 20 bases not matched to a gene; V was cut back by 2 bases and J by 5 bases. The CDR3: CASSQPRLLAGGRRIDTQYF. In DNA form, the CDR3 reads TGCGCCAGCAGCCAACCCCGGCTGCTCGCGGGGGGGCGTCGTATAGATACGCAGTATTTT.

This clonotype was counted between two and nine times. This rearrangement joins TRBV14 to TRBJ1-1, with TRBD1 identical over 9 bases. Trimming at V came to 4 bases and at J to 4 bases, leaving 7 bases not matched to a gene. Looked up from germline, CDR1 is SGHDN and CDR2 is FVKESK. This CDR3 has 15 residues. The CDR3 here is CASSLPGQGTTEAFF. Here the CDR3 DNA reads TGTGCCAGCAGCCTCCCTGGACAGGGGACCACTGAAGCTTTCTTT.

Only a few counts were recorded for this clonotype. The gene calls are TRBV5-1 and TRBJ2-2; D is perhaps TRBD1 or TRBD2 (5 bases each). Per germline, CDR1 SGHRS and CDR2 YFSETQ. Between the trimmed V and J ends, which lost 5 bases and 4 bases, there was a span of 12 bases. The CDR3 has 14 residues. The CDR3 DNA sequence: TGCGCCAGCAGGGGCGAGGGGTTCACCGGGGAGCTGTTTTTT. Amino acids: CASRGEGFTGELFF.

The rearrangement uses TRBV9 and TRBJ2-2, with D uncertain. The CDR3 is 16 residues long. Per the germline V gene, CDR1 is SGDLS and CDR2 is YYNGEE. Trimming cost V 0 bases and J 2 bases, with 11 bases left between them. CDR3 bases: TGTGCCAGCAGCGTAGCTGGACCCCCTAACACCGGGGAGCTGTTTTTT. As protein: CASSVAGPPNTGELFF.

The chain uses TRBV11-3 and TRBJ2-7, with 9 bases that match TRBD1. Germline lookup yields CDR1 SGHNT and CDR2 YENEEA. The CDR3 runs to 14 residues. With V trimmed by 7 bases and J by 5 bases, 9 bases remained unmatched. CDR3 region: CASIIGNRGHEQYV. In DNA form, the CDR3 reads TGTGCCAGCATTATTGGGAACAGGGGGCACGAGCAGTACGTC.

This clonotype occurred many times. The chain links TRBV11-2 to TRBJ2-5, with TRBD1 matching 7 bases. With V trimmed by 5 bases and J by 1 base, 4 bases remained unmatched. This CDR3 spans 14 amino acids. Germline V lookup: CDR1 SGHAT, CDR2 FQNNGV. The CDR3 region is CASSPGGTQETQYF. CDR3 sequence (DNA): TGTGCCAGCAGCCCAGGGGGTACCCAAGAGACCCAGTACTTC.

This clonotype was detected only a few times. This chain connects TRBV4-2 to TRBJ1-4, with TRBD1 as a possible D gene (5 bases). The ends were cut back, 5 bases at V and 7 bases at J, with 17 bases in the middle. Germline V gene lookup returns CDR1 LGHNA and CDR2 YNFKEQ. The CDR3 spans 15 residues. The CDR3 here is CASSAMGVGGEKLFF. The CDR3 region has the DNA TGTGCCAGCAGCGCGATGGGGGTCGGAGGTGAAAAACTGTTTTTT.